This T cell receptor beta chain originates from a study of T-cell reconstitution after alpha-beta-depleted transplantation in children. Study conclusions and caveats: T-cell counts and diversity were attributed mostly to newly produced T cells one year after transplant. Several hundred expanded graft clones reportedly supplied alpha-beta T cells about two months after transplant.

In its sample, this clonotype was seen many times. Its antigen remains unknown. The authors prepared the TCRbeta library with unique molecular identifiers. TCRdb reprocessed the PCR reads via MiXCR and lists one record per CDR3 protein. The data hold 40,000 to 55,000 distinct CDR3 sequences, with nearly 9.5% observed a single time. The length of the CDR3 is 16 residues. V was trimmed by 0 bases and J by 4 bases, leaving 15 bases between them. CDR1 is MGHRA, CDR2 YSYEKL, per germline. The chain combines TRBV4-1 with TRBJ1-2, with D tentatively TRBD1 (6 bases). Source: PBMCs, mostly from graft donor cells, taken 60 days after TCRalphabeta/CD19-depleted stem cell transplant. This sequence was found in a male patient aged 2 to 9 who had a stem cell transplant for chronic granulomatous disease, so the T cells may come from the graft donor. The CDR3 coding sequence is TGCGCCAGCAGCCAAGAGATTTTCGGGGGCGGCTATGGCTACACCTTC. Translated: CASSQEIFGGGYGYTF.